Below, 10 T cell receptor beta chains from the same sample are listed, as sequenced in a study of shared clonotypes between healthy human individuals. The protocol was immunoSEQ multiplex PCR, while the TCRdb copy is restricted to in-frame clones and leaves out a portion. In the table there are around 700,000 clones, approximately 79% of which are singletons. Input material: memory CD4+ T cells sorted from blood. Subset reported: CD45RA-negative fraction. These receptors were taken from a woman in her twenties or thirties in good health.

The J gene is TRBJ2-2, the V gene TRBV27; 7 nucleotides line up with TRBD1. This CDR3 is built from 14 residues. Germline loops: CDR1 MNHEY, CDR2 SMNVEV (reference sequence). Trimming took 9 bases from V and 5 from J; bases not matched to a gene: 9. CDR3 in DNA: TGTGCCAGTAACAGGGGTTGGGGGACCGGGGAGCTGTTTTTT. This codes for CASNRGWGTGELFF.

The sample holds a few counts of this clone. This sequence joins TRBV7-8 and TRBJ1-1; D remains ambiguous. V dropped 6 bases and J dropped 0 bases, with 11 bases sitting between them. This CDR3 has 14 residues. The germline gives CDR1 SGHVS, CDR2 FQNEAQ. The CDR3 protein is CASRPTGLNTEAFF. CDR3 in DNA: TGTGCCAGCAGACCCACGGGGTTGAACACTGAAGCTTTCTTT.

This clone was detected once. The gene calls are TRBV28 and TRBJ1-1; D unclear. The length of the CDR3 is 11 residues. Trimming removed 7 bases from V and 1 base from J, with 4 bases in between. Germline V gene data show CDR1 as MDHEN and CDR2 as SYDVKM. The CDR3 reads CASTQNTEAFF. In DNA form, the CDR3 reads TGTGCCAGCACCCAGAACACTGAAGCTTTCTTT.

This clone was recorded only once. The V and J genes are TRBV11-1 and TRBJ2-7; D not certain. The CDR3 is made up of 14 amino acids. Trimming pared 2 bases from V and 2 bases from J, leaving 10 bases between. CDR1 and CDR2 (germline): SGHAT, FQDESV (reference sequence). CDR3 in amino acids: CASSLTTLTYEQYF. For the CDR3, the DNA is TGTGCCAGCAGCTTAACGACCCTCACCTACGAGCAGTACTTC.

The J gene is TRBJ1-1, the V gene TRBV29-1; TRBD1 might be the D (5 bases). Trimming cost V 7 bases and J 4 bases, with 13 bases left between them. This CDR3 contains 12 residues. The germline CDR1 and CDR2 sequences are SQVTM and ANQGSEA. CDR3 DNA sequence: TGCAGCGGGGGGAAAGGAAGCACTGAAGCTTTCTTT. It specifies CSGGKGSTEAFF.

CDR3 bases: TGTGCCAGTAGTACACCTCAAGCGGGATCGGGAAACATTCAGTACTTC. This gives the protein CASSTPQAGSGNIQYF. The chain couples TRBV19 to TRBJ2-4, with 7 bases identical to TRBD2. Trimming took 4 bases from V and 6 from J; bases not matched to a gene: 12. The CDR3 spans 16 residues. CDR1 and CDR2 from the germline V gene are LNHDA and SQIVND (reference sequence).

The table lists this clone with a count of one. This chain joins TRBV5-1 and TRBJ2-6; D is uncertain. V lost 4 bases to trimming and J lost 0 bases, with 11 bases between them. This CDR3 is 16 amino acids long. CDR1 and CDR2 from the germline V gene are SGHRS and YFSETQ. The CDR3 region is CASSAKTGSGANVLTF. CDR3 bases: TGCGCCAGCAGCGCGAAGACGGGCTCTGGGGCCAACGTCCTGACTTTC.

The J gene is TRBJ2-1, the V gene TRBV7-2; D unresolved. V dropped 1 base and J dropped 6 bases, with 13 bases sitting between them. CDR3 length: 15 residues. Germline lookup yields CDR1 SGHTA and CDR2 FQGNSA. The CDR3 sequence: CASSLDDRLSNEQFF. The CDR3 region has the DNA TGTGCCAGCAGCTTAGATGACCGGCTGAGCAATGAGCAGTTCTTC.

The rearrangement links TRBV7-2 to TRBJ1-2; possible D gene TRBD1, 5 bases. The V gene's germline CDR1 is SGHTA and CDR2 FQGNSA. This CDR3 is 13 amino acids long. V gave up 8 bases and J gave up 9 bases, with 19 bases separating them. The DNA of the CDR3 is TGTGCCAGCGGCGGGCTGGGGCGGTCGAGCTACACCTTC. Its protein product is CASGGLGRSSYTF. Looking up the rest from reference TRBV7-2 and TRBJ1-2 gives the full variable domain: GAGVSQSPSNKVTEKGKDVELRCDPISGHTALYWYRQSLGQGLEFLIYFQGNSAPDKSGLPSDRFSAERTGGSVSTLTIQRTQQEDSAVYLCASGGLGRSSYTFGSGTRLTVV.

This clone came up once. The rearrangement joins TRBV2 to TRBJ1-5, with D possibly being TRBD1 (6 bases). This CDR3 spans 14 amino acids. Germline V CDR1 and CDR2: SNHLY, FYNNEI. V was trimmed by 8 bases and J by 1 base, leaving 12 bases between them. The CDR3 nucleotides are TGTGCCAGCGGACTCCAGGGGAGCAATCAGCCCCAGCATTTT. It encodes CASGLQGSNQPQHF.